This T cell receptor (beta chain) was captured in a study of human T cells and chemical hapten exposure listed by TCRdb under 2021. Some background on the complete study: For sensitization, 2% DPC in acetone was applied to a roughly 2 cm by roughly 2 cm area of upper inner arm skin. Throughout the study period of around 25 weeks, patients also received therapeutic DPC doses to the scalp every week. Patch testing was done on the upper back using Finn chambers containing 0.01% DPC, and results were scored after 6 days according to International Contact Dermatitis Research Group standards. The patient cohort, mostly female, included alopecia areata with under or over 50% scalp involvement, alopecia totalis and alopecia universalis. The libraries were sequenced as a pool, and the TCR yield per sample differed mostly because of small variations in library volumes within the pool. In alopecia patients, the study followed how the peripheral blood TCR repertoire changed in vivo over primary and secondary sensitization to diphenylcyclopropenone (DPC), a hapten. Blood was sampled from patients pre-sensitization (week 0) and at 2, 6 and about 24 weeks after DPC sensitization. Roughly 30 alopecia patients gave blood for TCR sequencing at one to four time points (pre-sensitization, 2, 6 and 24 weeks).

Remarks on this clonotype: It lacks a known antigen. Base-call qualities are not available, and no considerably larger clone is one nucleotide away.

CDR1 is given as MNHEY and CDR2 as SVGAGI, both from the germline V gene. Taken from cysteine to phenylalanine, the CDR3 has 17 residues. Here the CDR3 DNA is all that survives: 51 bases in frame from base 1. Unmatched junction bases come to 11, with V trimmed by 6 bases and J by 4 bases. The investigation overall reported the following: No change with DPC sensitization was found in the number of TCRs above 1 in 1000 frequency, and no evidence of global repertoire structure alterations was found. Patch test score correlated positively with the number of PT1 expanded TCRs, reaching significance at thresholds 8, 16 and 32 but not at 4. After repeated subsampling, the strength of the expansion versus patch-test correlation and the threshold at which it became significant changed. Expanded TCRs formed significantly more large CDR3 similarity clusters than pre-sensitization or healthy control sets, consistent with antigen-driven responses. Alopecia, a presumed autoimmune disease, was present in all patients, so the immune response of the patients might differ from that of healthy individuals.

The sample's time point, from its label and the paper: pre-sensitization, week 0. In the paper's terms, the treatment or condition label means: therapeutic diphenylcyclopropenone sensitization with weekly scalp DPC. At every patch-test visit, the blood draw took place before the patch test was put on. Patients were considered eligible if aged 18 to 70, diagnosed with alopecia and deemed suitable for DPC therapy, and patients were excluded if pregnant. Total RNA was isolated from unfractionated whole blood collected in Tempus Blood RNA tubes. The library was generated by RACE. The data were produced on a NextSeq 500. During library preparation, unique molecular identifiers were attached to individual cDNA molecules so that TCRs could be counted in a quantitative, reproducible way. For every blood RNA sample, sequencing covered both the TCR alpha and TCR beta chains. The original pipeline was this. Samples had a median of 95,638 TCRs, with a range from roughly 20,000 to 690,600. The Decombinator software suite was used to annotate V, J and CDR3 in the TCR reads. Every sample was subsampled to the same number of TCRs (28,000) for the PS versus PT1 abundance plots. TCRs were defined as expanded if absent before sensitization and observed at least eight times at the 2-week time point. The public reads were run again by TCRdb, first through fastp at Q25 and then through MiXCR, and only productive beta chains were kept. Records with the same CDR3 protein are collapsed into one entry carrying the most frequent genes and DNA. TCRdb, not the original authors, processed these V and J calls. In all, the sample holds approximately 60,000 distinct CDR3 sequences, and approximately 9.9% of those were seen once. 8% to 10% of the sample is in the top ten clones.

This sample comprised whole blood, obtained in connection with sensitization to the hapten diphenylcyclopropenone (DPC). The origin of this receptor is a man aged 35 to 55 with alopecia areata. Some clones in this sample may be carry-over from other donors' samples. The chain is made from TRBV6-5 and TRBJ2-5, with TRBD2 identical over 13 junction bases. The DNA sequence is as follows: TGTGCCAGCAGCACCCGGACTAGCGGGAGAGGTCGAGAGACCCAGTACTTC. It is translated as CASSTRTSGRGRETQYF.